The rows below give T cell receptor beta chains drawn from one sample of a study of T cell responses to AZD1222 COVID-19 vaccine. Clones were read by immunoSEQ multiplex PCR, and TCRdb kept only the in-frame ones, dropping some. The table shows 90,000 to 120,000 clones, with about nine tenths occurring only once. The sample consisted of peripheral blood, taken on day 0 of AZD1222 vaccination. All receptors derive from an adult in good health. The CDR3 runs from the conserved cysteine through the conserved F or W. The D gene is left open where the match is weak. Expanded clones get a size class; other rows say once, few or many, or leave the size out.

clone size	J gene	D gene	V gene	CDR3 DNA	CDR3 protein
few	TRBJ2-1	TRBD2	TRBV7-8	TGTGCCAGCAGCCCCCTAGCGGGGGACTACAATGAGCAGTTCTTC	CASSPLAGDYNEQFF
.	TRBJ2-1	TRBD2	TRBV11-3	TGTGCCAGCAGCACATCTAGCGGGAGACGTATGTTCTTC	CASSTSSGRRMFF
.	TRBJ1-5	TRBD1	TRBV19	TGTGCCAGTAAGGGCAGGGGGCGCGGGTATAGCAATCAGCCCCAGCATTTT	CASKGRGRGYSNQPQHF
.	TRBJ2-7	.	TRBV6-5	TGTGCCAGCAGTTACTCCGCCCAGGGGCCCCTCTACGAGCAGTACTTC	CASSYSAQGPLYEQYF
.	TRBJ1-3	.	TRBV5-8	TGTGCCAGCAGCATGAAGGGACCCCTCAAACCTGGAAACACCATATATTTT	CASSMKGPLKPGNTIYF
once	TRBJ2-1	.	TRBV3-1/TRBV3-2	TGTGCCAGCAGCCAAGCCTCGAACAATGAGCAGTTCTTC	CASSQASNNEQFF
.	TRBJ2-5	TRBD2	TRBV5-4	TGTGCCAGCAGGCCAGCGGGGGGAGAGACCCAGTACTTC	CASRPAGGETQYF
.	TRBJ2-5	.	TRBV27	TGTGCCAGCAGTCCCCTACTAAACGGGAAGTACCAAGAGACCCAGTACTTC	CASSPLLNGKYQETQYF
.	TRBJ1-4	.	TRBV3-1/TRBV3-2	TGTGCCAGCAGTCCAAGTCAGGGGTTGGATGAAAAACTGTTTTTT	CASSPSQGLDEKLFF
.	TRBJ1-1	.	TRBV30	TGTGCCTGGTCCCGGGATGGGGTAGAAGCTTTCTTT	CAWSRDGVEAFF
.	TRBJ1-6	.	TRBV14	TGTGCCAGCAGCACTCAGGGGAAGACACCCCTCCACTTT	CASSTQGKTPLHF
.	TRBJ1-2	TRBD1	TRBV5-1	TGCGCCAGCAGCTTGGACAGGGGTGGCTACACCTTC	CASSLDRGGYTF
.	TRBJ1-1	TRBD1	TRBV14	TGTGCCAGCAGCCTAGGACAGGGGGCAGGGAACACTGAAGCTTTCTTT	CASSLGQGAGNTEAFF
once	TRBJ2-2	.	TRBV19	TGTGCCAGTATTTCGGAACAGGGTGGCGGGGAGCTGTTTTTT	CASISEQGGGELFF
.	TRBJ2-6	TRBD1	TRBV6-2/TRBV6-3	TGTGCCAGCAGTTACTCGAGCAGGGGGCTCTCTGGGGCCAACGTCCTGACTTTC	CASSYSSRGLSGANVLTF
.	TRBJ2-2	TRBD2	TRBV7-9	TGTGCCAGCAGCTCCCCGGCGGGGGCGAACACCGGGGAGCTGTTTTTT	CASSSPAGANTGELFF
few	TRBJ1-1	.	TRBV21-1	TGTGCCATCCCGGGGGGGGCAAAGAACACTGAAGCTTTCTTT	CAIPGGAKNTEAFF
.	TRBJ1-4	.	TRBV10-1	TGCGCCAGCAGTCCCTCCGTTGCAACTAATGAAAAACTGTTTTTT	CASSPSVATNEKLFF
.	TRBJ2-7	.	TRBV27	TGTGCCAGCAGTTTATCTTTCGGAACAGCAGAGCAGTACTTC	CASSLSFGTAEQYF
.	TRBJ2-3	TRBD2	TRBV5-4	TGTGCCAGCAGCTTGGACCGTGGGAGGGGCTGGGGCGATACGCAGTATTTT	CASSLDRGRGWGDTQYF
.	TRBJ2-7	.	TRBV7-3	TGTGCCAGCAGCCCACAACAGGGTTCCGAGCAGTACTTC	CASSPQQGSEQYF
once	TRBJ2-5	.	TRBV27	TGTGCCAGCAGCCTCCGGGGGTTACTAGGGGAGACCCAGTACTTC	CASSLRGLLGETQYF
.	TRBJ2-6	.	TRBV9	TGTGCCAGCAGCGTAACTGGGGCCAACGTCCTGACTTTC	CASSVTGANVLTF
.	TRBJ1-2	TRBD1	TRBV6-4	TGTGCCAGCAGCGAGGGACAGAACTATGGCTACACCTTC	CASSEGQNYGYTF
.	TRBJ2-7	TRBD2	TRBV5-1	TGCGCCAGCGGAAATAGAGCGGGAGCTGTAGAGCAGTACTTC	CASGNRAGAVEQYF
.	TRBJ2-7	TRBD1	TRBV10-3	TGTGCCATCAGACCCGGGACAGGCTTGGACGAGCAGTACTTC	CAIRPGTGLDEQYF
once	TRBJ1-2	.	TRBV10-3	TGTGCCATAGAGGACAGTAACTATGGCTACACCTTC	CAIEDSNYGYTF
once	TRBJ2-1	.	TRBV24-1	TGTGCCACCAGTGACCCCGACAGGCTCTACAATGAGCAGTTCTTC	CATSDPDRLYNEQFF
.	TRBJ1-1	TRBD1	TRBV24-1	TGTGCCACCAGTGATGAGGGACAGGGGGGCACTGAAGCTTTCTTT	CATSDEGQGGTEAFF
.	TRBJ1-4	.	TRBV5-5	TGTGCCAGCAGCTTCCAAGGAAAGGAAAAACTGTTTTTT	CASSFQGKEKLFF
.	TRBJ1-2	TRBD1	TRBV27	TGTGCCAGCAGTCCATCCGGACAGGGGTTGGGGGGCTACACCTTC	CASSPSGQGLGGYTF
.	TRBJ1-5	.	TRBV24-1	TGTGCCACCAGTGCGGGGAAGGGGGATCAGCCCCAGCATTTT	CATSAGKGDQPQHF
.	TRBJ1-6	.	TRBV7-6	TGTGCCAGCAGCTTAAGGCACTCTGATATCCCTGGGGGGCTAAATTCACCCCTCCACTTT	CASSLRHSDIPGGLNSPLHF
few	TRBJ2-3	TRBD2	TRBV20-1	TGCAGTAACCTAGCGGGTACGCAGTATTTT	CSNLAGTQYF
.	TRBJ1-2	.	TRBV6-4	TGTGCCAGCAGTGACTCTCGCCCTATTAACTATGGCTACACCTTC	CASSDSRPINYGYTF
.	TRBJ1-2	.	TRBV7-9	TGTGCCAGCAGCTTAAGAGGGGCGTCTAACGGCTACACCTTC	CASSLRGASNGYTF
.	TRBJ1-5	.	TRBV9	TGTGCCAGCAGCCCAACCTCTTATAGCAATCAGCCCCAGCATTTT	CASSPTSYSNQPQHF
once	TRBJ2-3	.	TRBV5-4	TGTGCCAGCAGCAAGAATTCTGGGATCACAGATACGCAGTATTTT	CASSKNSGITDTQYF
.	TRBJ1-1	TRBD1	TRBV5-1	TGCGCCAGCAGCTCAAAAAACAGGGGCCCTAACCCGAACACTGAAGCTTTCTTT	CASSSKNRGPNPNTEAFF
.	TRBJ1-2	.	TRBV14	TGTGCCAGCAGCCAAAGATTGGGGGCCTATGGCTACACCTTC	CASSQRLGAYGYTF
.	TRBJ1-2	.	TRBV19	TGTGCCAGTAAAGCAGGGGAGGGTGGCTACACCTTC	CASKAGEGGYTF
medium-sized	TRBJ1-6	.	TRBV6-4	TGTGCCAGCAGTGACTCGTCGTCGGGGAATTCACCCCTCCACTTT	CASSDSSSGNSPLHF
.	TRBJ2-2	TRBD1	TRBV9	TGTGCCAGCACCCCACATGGGACAGGGAGAACCGGGGAGCTGTTTTTT	CASTPHGTGRTGELFF
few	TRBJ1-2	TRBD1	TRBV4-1	TGCGCCAGCAGCCCTAGGGGGCAGGGCAGCTATGGCTACACCTTC	CASSPRGQGSYGYTF
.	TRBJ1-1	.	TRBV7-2	TGTGCCAGCAGCTTATGGGGGAGACAGAAGAACACTGAAGCTTTCTTT	CASSLWGRQKNTEAFF
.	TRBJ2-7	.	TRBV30	TGTGCCTGGGGGAGGGACAGCTCCTACGAGCAGTACTTC	CAWGRDSSYEQYF
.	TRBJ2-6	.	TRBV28	TGTGCCAGCAGTTTCGGCCAGGCGACCTCTGGGGCCAACGTCCTGACTTTC	CASSFGQATSGANVLTF
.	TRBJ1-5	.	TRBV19	TGTGCCAGTAATCAAAGGGCAGGGGCCAATCAGCCCCAGCATTTT	CASNQRAGANQPQHF
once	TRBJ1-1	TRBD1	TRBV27	TGTGCCAGCAGTCCGCAGGGGGCGCTCGGCACTGAAGCTTTCTTT	CASSPQGALGTEAFF
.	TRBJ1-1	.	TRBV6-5	TGTGCCAGCAGTTACGCCCCTCAGGGTGGCACTGAAGCTTTCTTT	CASSYAPQGGTEAFF
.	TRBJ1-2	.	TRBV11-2	TGTGCCAGCAGCTTAGTTGGGTCTTACACCTTC	CASSLVGSYTF